The 7 T cell receptor beta chains listed next were all sequenced from one sample in a study of T cell changes during pregnancy in multiple sclerosis. Repertoires were generated with immunoSEQ multiplex PCR, while TCRdb's copy carries only in-frame clones and drops some. This sample carries about 40,000 clones, roughly 94% of them seen once, and the ten largest clones take roughly 1.7%. The input for sequencing was peripheral blood, taken in the third trimester of pregnancy. All receptors come from a female donor with multiple sclerosis, enrolled in a pregnancy study.

This clone was picked up a small number of times. The rearrangement links TRBV29-1 to TRBJ2-1; 10 bases are shared with TRBD1. CDR3 length: 13 amino acids. CDR1 is SQVTM and CDR2 is ANQGSEA in the germline V gene. V lost 6 bases and J lost 9; bases outside the gene matches: 8. The CDR3 loop is CSVGTGEDGEQFF. For the CDR3, the DNA is TGCAGCGTCGGGACAGGGGAGGACGGTGAGCAGTTCTTC.

This clone was detected once. The rearrangement links TRBV19 to TRBJ2-7; D remains ambiguous. The CDR3 totals 14 residues. Trimming stripped 1 base from V and 6 bases from J, with 13 bases between. Germline-derived CDR1 and CDR2 are LNHDA and SQIVND (reference sequence). CDR3 sequence: CASSIGKSFIEQYF. In DNA form, the CDR3 reads TGTGCCAGTAGTATAGGAAAGAGCTTTATCGAGCAGTACTTC.

This rearrangement joins TRBV18 to TRBJ2-2; 9 bases are a match to TRBD2. Looked up from germline, CDR1 is KGHSH and CDR2 is LQKENI. Germline trimming cut 4 bases from V and 1 base from J; bases unmatched to any gene: 4. The CDR3 sequence is 16 residues long. The CDR3 DNA follows: TGTGCCAGCTCACTCTTACTAGCGGGGAACACCGGGGAGCTGTTTTTT. The encoded protein is CASSLLLAGNTGELFF.

This chain joins TRBV10-3 and TRBJ1-1, with TRBD1 matching 12 bases. The J segment lost 4 bases and the V segment lost 8 bases, leaving 8 bases of the junction unmatched. Germline loops: CDR1 ENHRY, CDR2 SYGVKD. CDR3 length equals 15 residues. In nucleotides, the CDR3 is TGTGCCATCGAGCGGGGACAGGGGGCAAGCACTGAAGCTTTCTTT. It codes for CAIERGQGASTEAFF.

This sequence joins TRBV19 and TRBJ2-7; the match to TRBD1 covers 7 bases. Trimming cost V 2 bases and J 1 base; bases outside gene matches: 2. The germline gives CDR1 LNHDA, CDR2 SQIVND (reference sequence). The CDR3 is made up of 14 amino acids. CDR3 region: CASSISGQSYEQYF. CDR3 DNA sequence: TGTGCCAGTAGTATATCGGGACAGTCCTACGAGCAGTACTTC.

The V gene is TRBV7-9, the J gene TRBJ1-5; weak D call: TRBD1 (6 bases). The CDR3 extends over 17 amino acids. The germline V and J ends were trimmed by 6 bases and 2 bases, with 20 bases remaining between them. The germline V gene has CDR1 SEHNR and CDR2 FQNEAQ (reference sequence). CDR3 region: CASSSNRDHSGNQPQHF. CDR3 sequence (DNA): TGTGCCAGCAGTTCAAACAGGGATCACTCGGGCAATCAGCCCCAGCATTTT.

This chain connects TRBV5-1 to TRBJ2-1, with TRBD2 identical over 7 bases. The CDR3 runs to 17 residues. V lost 4 bases and J lost 4; bases outside the gene matches: 14. CDR1 SGHRS and CDR2 YFSETQ come from the germline V gene. The CDR3 nucleotides are TGCGCCAGCAGCAACAGTGGGAGGGCCGTCTCTTACAATGAGCAGTTCTTC. This gives the protein CASSNSGRAVSYNEQFF.